The 31 T cell receptor beta chains in this list originate from one sample, sequenced in a study of identical twins. Each CDR3 protein is one row after TCRdb ran MiXCR on the 5' RACE reads. This table has 150,000 or so distinct CDR3 sequences, around 3.4% appearing once. The sample was memory T cells sorted from blood. The receptors shown here come from a man between 18 and 29 years old in good health.

This clonotype was observed many times. The chain carries TRBV15 and TRBJ2-1, with 13 positions matching TRBD2. V shed 3 bases and J 2 bases; nucleotides not matched to a gene: 10. Looked up from germline, CDR1 is LNHNV and CDR2 is YYDKDF (reference sequence). CDR3 length equals 19 residues. The CDR3 region has the DNA TGTGCCACCAGCAGTTCCGGGACTAGCGGGAAAAGACCCTACAATGAGCAGTTCTTC. It encodes CATSSSGTSGKRPYNEQFF.

This clonotype was observed many times. The gene calls are TRBV7-2 and TRBJ2-5; TRBD2 aligns across 8 bases. The germline gives CDR1 SGHTA, CDR2 FQGNSA. CDR3 length: 14 amino acids. Germline trimming cut 5 bases from V and 4 bases from J; bases unmatched to any gene: 6. The CDR3 region is CASSQGLAGETQYF. CDR3 nucleotides: TGTGCCAGCAGCCAGGGGCTAGCGGGAGAGACCCAGTACTTC.

At least ten counts were recorded for this clonotype. The chain links TRBV20-1 to TRBJ2-5; D call uncertain. In germline, CDR1 is DFQATT, CDR2 SNEGSKA (reference sequence). Trimming shortened V by 0 bases and J by 4 bases, and 6 bases separated the two germline ends. The CDR3 length is 12 residues. The DNA for the CDR3 is TGCAGTGCTAGAGAGTGGGGAGAGACCCAGTACTTC. It translates to CSAREWGETQYF.

Ten or more counts support this clonotype. This chain joins TRBV18 and TRBJ1-5, with D uncertain. The germline V gene encodes CDR1 KGHSH and CDR2 LQKENI. The CDR3 runs 13 residues. V lost 3 bases and J lost 7, with 10 bases in between. DNA of the CDR3: TGTGCCAGCTCACCCGTGGGTGGGCAGCCCCAGCATTTT. The encoded protein is CASSPVGGQPQHF.

This clonotype was found a few times. The V call is TRBV5-1, the J call TRBJ2-3; 9 bases fit TRBD2. The germline V gene has CDR1 SGHRS and CDR2 YFSETQ. The CDR3 loop spans 15 amino acids. J was trimmed by 1 base and V by 4 bases; bases with no gene match: 4. The chain's CDR3 is CASSPRTSGTDTQYF. DNA for the CDR3: TGCGCCAGCAGCCCCAGGACTAGCGGCACAGATACGCAGTATTTT.

The chain combines TRBV12-3 or TRBV12-4 with TRBJ2-3; tentative D call: TRBD1 (6 bases). The V end lost 7 bases, the J end lost 0 bases, and 14 bases lay between the germline ends. The CDR3 is 15 residues long. CDR3 bases: TGTGCCAGCACTCTAGGGGGAATGAGCACAGATACGCAGTATTTT. Translation: CASTLGGMSTDTQYF.

Many counts were recorded for this clonotype. The chain employs TRBV29-1 and TRBJ2-3, with D possibly being TRBD2 (6 bases). The CDR3 runs to 12 residues. Between the trimmed V and J ends, which lost 7 bases and 6 bases, there was a span of 14 bases. The germline CDR1 and CDR2 sequences are SQVTM and ANQGSEA. This CDR3 reads CSASGLGDTQYF. The CDR3 bases are TGCAGCGCCAGCGGGCTGGGGGATACGCAGTATTTT.

This clonotype was recorded many times. The chain has TRBV5-6 and TRBJ2-7; 7 bases match TRBD2. V shed 0 bases, J shed 2 bases, and the junction held 5 bases outside the gene matches. Germline V gene data show CDR1 as SGHDT and CDR2 as YYEEEE. CDR3 length equals 15 residues. CDR3 protein: CASSLGGSGTYEQYV. The CDR3 nucleotides are TGTGCCAGCAGCTTGGGCGGGAGTGGAACCTACGAGCAGTACGTC.

This clonotype was observed at least ten times. The chain uses TRBV30 and TRBJ1-1, with D possibly TRBD1 on 5 matching bases. The germline CDR1 and CDR2 sequences are GTSNPN and SVGIG (reference sequence). The CDR3 consists of 13 residues. The ends were cut back, 5 bases at V and 3 bases at J, with 13 bases in the middle. The CDR3 coding sequence is TGTGCCTGGGGATCTCAGGGTTACACTGAAGCTTTCTTT. This encodes CAWGSQGYTEAFF. Using reference TRBV30 and TRBJ1-1 for the parts outside the CDR3, the full variable domain is SQTIHQWPATLVQPVGSPLSLECTVEGTSNPNLYWYRQAAGRGLQLLFYSVGIGQISSEVPQNLSASRPQDRQFILSSKKLLLSDSGFYLCAWGSQGYTEAFFGQGTRLTVV.

This clonotype was picked up many times. CDR3 sequence (DNA): TGTGCCAGCAGCCGAGGGACGGGGAACTATGGCTACACCTTC. This encodes CASSRGTGNYGYTF. This rearrangement joins TRBV12-3 or TRBV12-4 to TRBJ1-2; D might be TRBD1 (5 bases). This CDR3 comprises 14 residues. The V end lost 6 bases, the J end lost 2 bases, and 13 bases lay between the germline ends.

In DNA, the CDR3 is TGTGCCAGCAGCCAACGCGCAGGGAGTATAGGTGGGGATGGCTACACCTTC. This sequence encodes CASSQRAGSIGGDGYTF. The gene calls are TRBV7-2 and TRBJ1-2, with a possible D match to TRBD1 (5 bases). There are 17 residues in the CDR3. The V gene's germline CDR1 is SGHTA and CDR2 FQGNSA. The V end was cut by 5 bases, the J end by 6 bases, with 25 bases between. Full variable domain (rest looked up from reference TRBV7-2 and TRBJ1-2): GAGVSQSPSNKVTEKGKDVELRCDPISGHTALYWYRQSLGQGLEFLIYFQGNSAPDKSGLPSDRFSAERTGGSVSTLTIQRTQQEDSAVYLCASSQRAGSIGGDGYTFGSGTRLTVV.

Many counts were recorded for this clonotype. The chain couples TRBV20-1 to TRBJ2-7, with a weak D call TRBD1 (5 bases). Germline V lookup: CDR1 DFQATT, CDR2 SNEGSKA (reference sequence). Trimming left V 1 base short and J 0 bases short, with 10 bases between. This CDR3 is 14 amino acids long. CDR3 in amino acids: CSARGQISSYEQYF. CDR3 in DNA: TGCAGTGCTAGAGGACAGATTTCCTCCTACGAGCAGTACTTC.

Many counts were recorded for this clonotype. The genes are TRBV29-1 and TRBJ2-3; 7 positions match TRBD1. The V and J ends lost 3 bases and 1 base, in that order; junction bases with no gene match: 7. This CDR3 is built from 15 residues. Germline V lookup: CDR1 SQVTM, CDR2 ANQGSEA. The CDR3 DNA reads TGCAGCGTTGATAGACAGGGAATCGGCACAGATACGCAGTATTTT. Translated, it gives CSVDRQGIGTDTQYF.

This clonotype was observed at least ten times. This rearrangement joins TRBV4-1 to TRBJ2-4; D gene unclear. The CDR3 loop spans 12 amino acids. Per germline, CDR1 MGHRA and CDR2 YSYEKL. The V and J ends lost 3 bases and 10 bases respectively, with 10 bases between them. CDR3 bases: TGCGCCAGCAGCCATCCGGAAGGGATTCAGTACTTC. It yields the protein CASSHPEGIQYF.

This clonotype was picked up many times. The chain employs TRBV4-1 and TRBJ1-1, with unresolved D. V lost 1 base and J 1 base, leaving 13 bases between the germline ends. Germline V CDR1 and CDR2: MGHRA, YSYEKL. This CDR3 region has 16 residues. The CDR3 sequence: CASSQVGHAGNTEAFF. The DNA for the CDR3 is TGCGCCAGCAGCCAAGTGGGTCACGCCGGGAACACTGAAGCTTTCTTT.

In this sample, this clonotype turned up many times. The chain carries TRBV28 and TRBJ1-2, with D perhaps TRBD1 (5 bases). CDR1 MDHEN and CDR2 SYDVKM come from the germline V gene. V lost 7 bases and J lost 0, with 21 bases in between. This CDR3 spans 17 amino acids. Here the CDR3 reads CASIQGGRIKANYGYTF. The CDR3 nucleotides read TGTGCCAGCATCCAGGGCGGCAGGATAAAAGCTAACTATGGCTACACCTTC.

This clonotype came up a few times. The chain combines TRBV20-1 with TRBJ1-5, with a weak D call TRBD1 (6 bases). Trimming removed 4 bases at V and 0 bases at J, with 10 bases between. CDR1 is DFQATT and CDR2 is SNEGSKA in the germline V gene (reference sequence). The CDR3 spans 14 residues. The CDR3, as DNA: TGCAGTGCTAAGGACAGTTATAGCAATCAGCCCCAGCATTTT. Translated, it gives CSAKDSYSNQPQHF.

This clonotype showed up just a few times. The CDR3 DNA is TGTGCCAGCAGCCACAGACTAGCGGGAGGACAGGGAGAGACCCAGTACTTC. Its translation is CASSHRLAGGQGETQYF. The chain combines TRBV3-1 with TRBJ2-5, with 13 nucleotides matching TRBD2. The germline CDR1 and CDR2 sequences are LGHDT and YNNKEL (reference sequence). The CDR3 is 17 residues long. V trimming: 3 bases; J trimming: 4 bases; junction bases outside the gene matches: 8.

This clonotype was detected ten times or more. The CDR3 is CAISELNEQFF. The CDR3 DNA sequence: TGTGCCATCAGTGAGTTGAATGAGCAGTTCTTC. V is TRBV10-3 and J is TRBJ2-1; D is uncertain. The ends were cut back, 1 base at V and 7 bases at J, with 2 bases in the middle. Germline V gene lookup returns CDR1 ENHRY and CDR2 SYGVKD. The CDR3 loop spans 11 amino acids.

The chain recombines TRBV14 with TRBJ2-1; tentative D call: TRBD2 (5 bases). V lost 0 bases, J lost 7 bases, and 10 bases lay in between. The germline V gene has CDR1 SGHDN and CDR2 FVKESK. The CDR3 has 14 residues. The CDR3 DNA reads as TGTGCCAGCAGCCAAGATGTCCGCGGGAATGAGCAGTTCTTC. The encoded protein is CASSQDVRGNEQFF.

This clonotype was picked up many times. The V call is TRBV20-1, the J call TRBJ2-7; D call uncertain. The germline V gene encodes CDR1 DFQATT and CDR2 SNEGSKA (reference sequence). Trimming took 1 base from V and 0 from J, leaving 7 bases between them. The CDR3 is 13 amino acids. Here the CDR3 reads CSARVGRSYEQYF. Here the CDR3 DNA reads TGCAGTGCTAGAGTTGGACGCTCCTACGAGCAGTACTTC.

This clonotype appeared many times. This chain connects TRBV6-2 or TRBV6-3 to TRBJ2-5; D gene ambiguous. Between the trimmed V and J ends, which lost 9 bases and 7 bases, there was a span of 12 bases. Germline V lookup: CDR1 MNHEY, CDR2 SVGEGT. The CDR3 is 11 residues long. The CDR3, as DNA: TGTGCCAGTCGCAATGGACCGACCCAGTACTTC. It yields the protein CASRNGPTQYF.

This clonotype was detected ten times or more. The rearrangement joins TRBV24-1 to TRBJ2-1; D is perhaps TRBD1 or TRBD2 (5 bases each). The CDR3 is 18 residues long. Germline V gene lookup returns CDR1 KGHDR and CDR2 SFDVKD. Trimming stripped 6 bases from V and 7 bases from J, with 27 bases between. CDR3 DNA: TGTGCCACCAGTTCTCCCCGGACAATAGGGAGTGAGGGAAATGAGCAGTTCTTC. It yields the protein CATSSPRTIGSEGNEQFF.

Many counts were recorded for this clonotype. The rearrangement uses TRBV18 and TRBJ2-7, with TRBD2 matching 7 bases. Germline CDR1 is KGHSH and CDR2 is LQKENI. The J segment lost 5 bases and the V segment lost 1 base, leaving 2 bases of the junction unmatched. The CDR3 contains 13 residues. The CDR3 loop is CASSPRGSDEQYF. CDR3 bases: TGTGCCAGCTCACCACGCGGGAGCGACGAGCAGTACTTC.

This clonotype came up many times. This sequence joins TRBV7-2 and TRBJ1-5, with unresolved D. This CDR3 comprises 15 residues. CDR1 and CDR2 from the germline V gene are SGHTA and FQGNSA. Trimming pared 3 bases from V and 2 bases from J, leaving 11 bases between. In nucleotides, the CDR3 is TGTGCCAGCAGCTTCCTAACCCAGGGCAATCAGCCCCAGCATTTT. It specifies CASSFLTQGNQPQHF.

This clonotype turned up a few times. The rearrangement links TRBV7-8 to TRBJ1-5; 9 bases are a match to TRBD1. The trim removed 5 bases at V and 4 bases at J, leaving 15 bases unmatched. Per germline, CDR1 SGHVS and CDR2 FQNEAQ. The CDR3 runs 18 residues. In DNA form, the CDR3 reads TGTGCCAGCAGCGGTAAACCGGGACAGGGCTCGAGGAATCAGCCCCAGCATTTT. Translation gives CASSGKPGQGSRNQPQHF.

This clonotype was detected ten times or more. The chain links TRBV6-5 to TRBJ2-1, with 8 positions matching TRBD2. The ends lost 0 bases at V and 6 bases at J; junction bases unmatched: 4. Germline CDR1 is MNHEY and CDR2 is SVGAGI. This CDR3 has 15 residues. CDR3 sequence reads: CASSYSTGGGNEQFF. The CDR3 region has the DNA TGTGCCAGCAGTTACTCAACGGGAGGGGGCAATGAGCAGTTCTTC.

This clonotype was found many times. The chain recombines TRBV6-5 with TRBJ2-3; D gene uncertain. The CDR3 totals 11 residues. CDR1 is MNHEY and CDR2 is SVGAGI in the germline V gene. Trimming shortened V by 0 bases and J by 7 bases, and 2 bases separated the two germline ends. CDR3 nucleotide sequence: TGTGCCAGCAGTTACTCATATACGCAGTATTTT. It encodes CASSYSYTQYF.

This clonotype was seen repeatedly, ten times or more. This rearrangement joins TRBV12-3 or TRBV12-4 to TRBJ2-1; D possibly corresponds to TRBD1 (6 bases). The CDR3 is made up of 12 amino acids. V lost 5 bases, J lost 12 bases, and 14 bases lay in between. CDR3 nucleotide sequence: TGTGCCAGCAGTCTTAGGACAGTTTGGCAGTTCTTC. Its translation is CASSLRTVWQFF.

This clonotype was recorded at least ten times. The V gene is TRBV5-1, the J gene TRBJ2-7, with a possible D match to TRBD2 (5 bases). V was cut by 0 bases and J by 4 bases, with 8 bases left in between. Germline V lookup: CDR1 SGHRS, CDR2 YFSETQ. This CDR3 is 13 amino acids long. The DNA for the CDR3 is TGCGCCAGCAGCTTGGGGCGGAGGTACGAGCAGTACTTC. Amino acids: CASSLGRRYEQYF.

The chain recombines TRBV15 with TRBJ2-5; 11 nucleotides align to TRBD1. The ends lost 3 bases at V and 5 bases at J; junction bases unmatched: 11. This CDR3 is built from 17 residues. CDR1 is LNHNV, CDR2 YYDKDF, per germline (reference sequence). The chain's CDR3 is CATSSQLGQGAGETQYF. In DNA form, the CDR3 reads TGTGCCACCAGCAGTCAATTAGGACAGGGGGCAGGGGAGACCCAGTACTTC.